The TCR beta chain described here comes from a study of cytomegalovirus exposure and HLA in healthy donors. V dropped 2 bases and J dropped 4 bases, with 9 bases sitting between them. The CDR3 length is 14 residues. Sampled while nominally healthy, donors likely had unrecorded immune exposures. Amplification used 60 Vbeta primers and 13 Jbeta primers. This table comes from immunoSEQ multiplex PCR, and its TCRdb copy is limited to in-frame clones, with some not included. The sample has fewer than 85,000 clones; more than 60% are singletons. This rearrangement joins TRBV5-3 to TRBJ1-4, with TRBD1 as a possible D gene (5 bases). TRBV5-3 is annotated as an ORF whose role is uncertain. The TCR was taken from a male donor in good health and CMV-seropositive. Sequenced: PBMCs. The CDR3 region is CARSFPGLNEKLFF. The DNA of the CDR3 is TGTGCCAGAAGCTTCCCGGGACTTAATGAAAAACTGTTTTTT.